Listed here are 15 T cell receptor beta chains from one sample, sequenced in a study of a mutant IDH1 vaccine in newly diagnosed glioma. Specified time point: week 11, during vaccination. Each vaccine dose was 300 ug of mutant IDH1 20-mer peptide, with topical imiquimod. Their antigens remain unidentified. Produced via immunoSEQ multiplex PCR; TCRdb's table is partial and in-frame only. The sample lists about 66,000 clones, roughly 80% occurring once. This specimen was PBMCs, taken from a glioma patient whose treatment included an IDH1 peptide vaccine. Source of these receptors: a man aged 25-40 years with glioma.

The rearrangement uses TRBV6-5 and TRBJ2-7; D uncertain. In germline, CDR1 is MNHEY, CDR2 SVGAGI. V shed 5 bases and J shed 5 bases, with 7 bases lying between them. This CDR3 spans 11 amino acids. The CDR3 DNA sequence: TGTGCCAGCAGTGAAGTGAACGAGCAGTACTTC. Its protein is CASSEVNEQYF.

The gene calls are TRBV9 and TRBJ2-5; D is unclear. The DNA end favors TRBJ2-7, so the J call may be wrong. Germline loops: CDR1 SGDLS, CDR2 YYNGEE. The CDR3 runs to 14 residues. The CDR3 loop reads CASSVQGVPYEQYF. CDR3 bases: TGTGCCAGCAGCGTCCAAGGAGTCCCCTACGAGCAGTACTTC.

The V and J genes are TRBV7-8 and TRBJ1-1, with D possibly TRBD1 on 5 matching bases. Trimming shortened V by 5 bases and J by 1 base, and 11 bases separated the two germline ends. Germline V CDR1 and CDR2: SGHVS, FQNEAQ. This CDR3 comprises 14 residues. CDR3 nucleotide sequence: TGTGCCAGCAGCGCGGGACGGAGGAACACTGAAGCTTTCTTT. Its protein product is CASSAGRRNTEAFF.

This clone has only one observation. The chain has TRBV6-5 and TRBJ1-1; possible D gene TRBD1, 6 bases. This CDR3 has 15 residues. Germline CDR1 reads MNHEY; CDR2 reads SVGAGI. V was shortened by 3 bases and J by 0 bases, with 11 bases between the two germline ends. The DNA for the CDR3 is TGTGCCAGCAGTTATTTGGACAGAATGAACACTGAAGCTTTCTTT. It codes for CASSYLDRMNTEAFF.

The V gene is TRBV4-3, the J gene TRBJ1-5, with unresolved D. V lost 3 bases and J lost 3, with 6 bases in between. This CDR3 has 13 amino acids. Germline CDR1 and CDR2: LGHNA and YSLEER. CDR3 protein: CASSQTHNQPQHF. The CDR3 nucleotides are TGCGCCAGCAGCCAGACCCACAATCAGCCCCAGCATTTT.

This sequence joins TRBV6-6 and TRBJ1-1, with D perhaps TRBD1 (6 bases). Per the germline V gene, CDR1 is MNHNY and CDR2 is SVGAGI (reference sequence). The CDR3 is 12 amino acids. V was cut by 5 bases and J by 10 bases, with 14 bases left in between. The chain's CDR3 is CASSPWQGTAFF. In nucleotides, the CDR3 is TGTGCCAGCAGTCCCTGGCAGGGGACAGCTTTCTTT.

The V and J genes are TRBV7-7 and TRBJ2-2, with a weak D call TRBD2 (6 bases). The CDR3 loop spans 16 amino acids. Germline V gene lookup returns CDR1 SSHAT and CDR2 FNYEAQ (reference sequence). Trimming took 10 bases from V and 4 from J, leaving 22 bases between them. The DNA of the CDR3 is TGTGCCACCCTCCCAGGATCGGGGGTCGGCACCGGGGAGCTGTTTTTT. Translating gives CATLPGSGVGTGELFF. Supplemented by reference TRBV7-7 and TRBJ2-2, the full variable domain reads GAGVSQSPRYKVTKRGQDVTLRCDPISSHATLYWYQQALGQGPEFLTYFNYEAQPDKSGLPSDRFSAERPEGSISTLTIQRTEQRDSAMYRCATLPGSGVGTGELFFGEGSRLTVL.

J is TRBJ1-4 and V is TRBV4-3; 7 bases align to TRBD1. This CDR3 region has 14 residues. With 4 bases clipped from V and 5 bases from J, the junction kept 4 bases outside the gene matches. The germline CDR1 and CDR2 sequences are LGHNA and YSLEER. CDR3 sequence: CASSRGTENEKLFF. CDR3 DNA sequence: TGCGCCAGCAGCCGCGGGACAGAGAATGAAAAACTGTTTTTT.

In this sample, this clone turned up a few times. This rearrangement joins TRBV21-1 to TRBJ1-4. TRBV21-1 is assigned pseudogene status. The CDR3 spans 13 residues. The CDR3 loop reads CASSRDTNEKLFF. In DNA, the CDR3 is TGTGCCAGCAGCCGGGACACTAATGAAAAACTGTTTTTT.

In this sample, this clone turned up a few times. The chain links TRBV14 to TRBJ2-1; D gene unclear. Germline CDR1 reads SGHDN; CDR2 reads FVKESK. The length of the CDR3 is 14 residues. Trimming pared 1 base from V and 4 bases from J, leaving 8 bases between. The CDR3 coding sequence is TGTGCCAGCAGCCAAGTAACACCATACAATGAGCAGTTCTTC. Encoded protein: CASSQVTPYNEQFF.

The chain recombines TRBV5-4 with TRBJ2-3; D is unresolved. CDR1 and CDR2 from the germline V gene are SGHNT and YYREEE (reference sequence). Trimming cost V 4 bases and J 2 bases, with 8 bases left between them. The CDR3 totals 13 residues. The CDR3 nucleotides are TGTGCCAGCAGCCCCAAGATCACAGATACGCAGTATTTT. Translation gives CASSPKITDTQYF.

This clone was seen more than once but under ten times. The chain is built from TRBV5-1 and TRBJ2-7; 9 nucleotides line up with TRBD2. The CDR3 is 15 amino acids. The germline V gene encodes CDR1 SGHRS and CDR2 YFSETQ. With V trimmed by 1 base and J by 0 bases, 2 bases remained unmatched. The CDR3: CASSLSSGTSYEQYF. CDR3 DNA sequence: TGCGCCAGCAGCTTGTCTAGCGGGACCTCCTACGAGCAGTACTTC.

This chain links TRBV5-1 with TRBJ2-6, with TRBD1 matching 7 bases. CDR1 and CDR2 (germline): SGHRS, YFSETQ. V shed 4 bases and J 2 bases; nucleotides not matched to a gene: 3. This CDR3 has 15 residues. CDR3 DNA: TGCGCCAGCAGCCAGACAGGGACTGGGGCCAACGTCCTGACTTTC. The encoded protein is CASSQTGTGANVLTF.

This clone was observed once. The chain's CDR3 is CASSTGQGSYEQYF. The DNA of the CDR3 is TGCGCCAGCAGCACGGGACAGGGATCCTACGAGCAGTACTTC. The genes are TRBV5-1 and TRBJ2-7, with 9 bases matching TRBD1. Germline V CDR1 and CDR2: SGHRS, YFSETQ. The CDR3 is made up of 14 amino acids. J was trimmed by 1 base and V by 4 bases; bases with no gene match: 3. The full variable domain, completed using reference TRBV5-1 and TRBJ2-7, is KAGVTQTPRYLIKTRGQQVTLSCSPISGHRSVSWYQQTPGQGLQFLFEYFSETQRNKGNFPGRFSGRQFSNSRSEMNVSTLELGDSALYLCASSTGQGSYEQYFGPGTRLTVT.

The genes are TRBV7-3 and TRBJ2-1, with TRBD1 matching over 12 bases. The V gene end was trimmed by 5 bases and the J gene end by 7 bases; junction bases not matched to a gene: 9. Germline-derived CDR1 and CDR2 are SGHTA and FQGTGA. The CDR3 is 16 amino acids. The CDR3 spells CASSPGGDRGRNEQFF. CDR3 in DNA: TGTGCCAGCAGCCCAGGTGGGGACAGGGGGCGTAATGAGCAGTTCTTC.